A single sample gave rise to the 18 T cell receptor beta chains below, sequenced in a study of blood T cell repertoires in COVID-19. Some clones are missing from TCRdb's copy, which holds only in-frame ones; the method was immunoSEQ multiplex PCR. The sample lists about 64,000 clones, about 78% occurring once. The sample consisted of peripheral blood. The source of these receptors is a man older than 75 with acute or convalescent COVID-19.

CDR3 nucleotides: TGTGCCAGCTCACCGGACAGGATTGAAAAACTGTTTTTT. It specifies CASSPDRIEKLFF. V and J are TRBV18 and TRBJ1-4, with 7 positions matching TRBD1. Germline values: CDR1 KGHSH, CDR2 LQKENI. CDR3 length: 13 amino acids. After removal of 3 bases from V and 7 bases from J, the junction contained 2 bases not matched to a gene. The full variable domain, rest sourced from reference TRBV18 and TRBJ1-4, is NAGVMQNPRHLVRRRGQEARLRCSPMKGHSHVYWYRQLPEEGLKFMVYLQKENIIDESGMPKERFSAEFPKEGPSILRIQQVVRGDSAAYFCASSPDRIEKLFFGSGTQLSVL.

This clone has a single count. This chain links TRBV21-1 with TRBJ2-5; the D call TRBD1 from the table was never checked on the DNA. TRBV21-1 is an annotated pseudogene. The CDR3 runs to 15 residues. The CDR3, as DNA: TGTGCCAGCAGCAAAAAGGGACAGGGAAGAGAGACCCAGTACTTC. Translation gives CASSKKGQGRETQYF.

This clone was picked up one time. The chain employs TRBV5-1 and TRBJ2-7, with D maybe TRBD2 (6 bases). The V and J ends lost 4 bases and 2 bases respectively, with 13 bases between them. The CDR3 is 14 amino acids. CDR1 is SGHRS, CDR2 YFSETQ, per germline. CDR3 nucleotides: TGCGCCAGCAGCGGGCGCGGGGTGGCCTACGAGCAGTACTTC. Translating it yields CASSGRGVAYEQYF.

J is TRBJ2-2 and V is TRBV19, with 10 positions matching TRBD1. This CDR3 spans 17 amino acids. The germline gives CDR1 LNHDA, CDR2 SQIVND (reference sequence). With V trimmed by 0 bases and J by 0 bases, 1 base remained unmatched. The DNA for the CDR3 is TGTGCCAGTAGTATAGACGGGACAGGGGCGAACACCGGGGAGCTGTTTTTT. This encodes CASSIDGTGANTGELFF.

The chain uses TRBV3-1 (or the pseudogene TRBV3-2) and TRBJ2-1; 10 bases are a match to TRBD2. J gave up 4 bases and V 4 bases, and 4 bases lay outside the gene matches. Germline values: CDR1 LGHDT, CDR2 YNNKEL (reference sequence). The CDR3 has 15 residues. DNA of the CDR3: TGTGCCAGCAGCCTGACTAGCGGGCCATACAATGAGCAGTTCTTC. Protein: CASSLTSGPYNEQFF.

This rearrangement joins TRBV6-5 to TRBJ2-3; a weak D match, TRBD1 (5 bases). The CDR3 is made up of 14 amino acids. V was trimmed by 4 bases and J by 4 bases, leaving 12 bases between them. Germline CDR1 reads MNHEY; CDR2 reads SVGAGI. The CDR3 DNA reads TGTGCCAGCAGTTTTGGGGCACCACCAGATACGCAGTATTTT. It codes for CASSFGAPPDTQYF.

The gene calls are TRBV11-3 and TRBJ1-1, with unresolved D. The CDR3 is made up of 12 amino acids. V shed 3 bases and J shed 7 bases, with 9 bases lying between them. Looked up from germline, CDR1 is SGHNT and CDR2 is YENEEA. This CDR3 is CASSLEGYEAFF. The CDR3 DNA reads as TGTGCCAGCAGCTTGGAGGGTTATGAAGCTTTCTTT.

This clone was seen a single time. V usage is TRBV11-2 and J usage is TRBJ2-1, with 10 bases lining up with TRBD2. The CDR3 spans 14 residues. The germline CDR1 and CDR2 sequences are SGHAT and FQNNGV. The V segment lost 4 bases and the J segment 9 bases; nucleotides outside the gene matches: 6. Here the CDR3 reads CASSSGTSAGEQFF. DNA for the CDR3: TGTGCCAGCAGCTCCGGGACTAGCGCGGGTGAGCAGTTCTTC.

The chain has TRBV18 and TRBJ2-2; maybe TRBD1 (6 bases). With 5 bases removed from V and 0 bases from J, the gap between germline ends came to 13 bases. The CDR3 sequence is 16 residues long. Germline V gene lookup returns CDR1 KGHSH and CDR2 LQKENI. CDR3 sequence (DNA): TGTGCCAGCTCAACTATTACAGGGACGAACACCGGGGAGCTGTTTTTT. Amino acids: CASSTITGTNTGELFF.

This chain connects TRBV4-1 to TRBJ1-1; the match to TRBD1 covers 10 bases. The V gene end was trimmed by 3 bases and the J gene end by 11 bases; junction bases not matched to a gene: 15. CDR3 length: 16 residues. The V gene's germline CDR1 is MGHRA and CDR2 YSYEKL. CDR3 in amino acids: CASSQGSGTGDIWAFF. The CDR3 DNA reads TGCGCCAGCAGCCAGGGGTCCGGGACAGGGGATATTTGGGCTTTCTTT.

The chain recombines TRBV7-9 with TRBJ1-4, with D perhaps matching TRBD1 (6 bases). The CDR3 is 14 amino acids. Trimming shortened V by 6 bases and J by 5 bases, and 13 bases separated the two germline ends. Germline V lookup: CDR1 SEHNR, CDR2 FQNEAQ (reference sequence). The CDR3 is CASRRTAVNEKLFF. The CDR3 DNA is TGTGCCAGCAGGCGGACAGCAGTAAATGAAAAACTGTTTTTT.

The rearrangement joins TRBV5-1 to TRBJ2-1; D may be TRBD2 (6 bases). V was trimmed by 5 bases and J by 2 bases, leaving 20 bases between them. The CDR3 length is 17 residues. Germline CDR1 is SGHRS and CDR2 is YFSETQ. CDR3 sequence (DNA): TGCGCCAGCAGTCGAGGGCTGGGGGGTGGACCCTACAATGAGCAGTTCTTC. This translates into CASSRGLGGGPYNEQFF.

The rearrangement joins TRBV11-2 to TRBJ1-1; D remains ambiguous. CDR1 and CDR2 (germline): SGHAT, FQNNGV. This CDR3 spans 14 amino acids. V was pared by 2 bases and J by 0 bases, with 7 bases between. CDR3 coding DNA: TGTGCCAGCAGCTTACAGAGGATGAACACTGAAGCTTTCTTT. Translation gives CASSLQRMNTEAFF.

This clone has only a few counts. The V call is TRBV2, the J call TRBJ2-7; maybe TRBD1 (7 bases). Germline V lookup: CDR1 SNHLY, CDR2 FYNNEI. V gave up 7 bases and J gave up 0 bases, with 19 bases separating them. There are 16 residues in the CDR3. CDR3 nucleotides: TGTGCCAGCAACCGGGGGACAGCGAGCAGCTCCTACGAGCAGTACTTC. It yields the protein CASNRGTASSSYEQYF.

The chain is built from TRBV27 and TRBJ1-4; D gene unclear. V shed 0 bases and J shed 3 bases, with 11 bases lying between them. CDR1 is MNHEY, CDR2 SMNVEV, per germline (reference sequence). This CDR3 has 16 residues. CDR3: CASSLSSGSSNEKLFF. CDR3 DNA sequence: TGTGCCAGCAGTTTATCCTCGGGGAGCTCTAATGAAAAACTGTTTTTT.

CDR3: CASSMVAGDYEQYF. DNA for the CDR3: TGTGCCAGTAGTATGGTAGCGGGGGACTACGAGCAGTACTTC. The V call is TRBV19, the J call TRBJ2-7; 9 nucleotides line up with TRBD2. The junction had 3 bases not matched to a gene; V was cut back by 3 bases and J by 3 bases. Germline CDR1 is LNHDA and CDR2 is SQIVND (reference sequence). The CDR3 covers 14 residues.

The gene calls are TRBV7-2 and TRBJ1-1; TRBD1 matches 11 bases. Germline lookup yields CDR1 SGHTA and CDR2 FQGNSA. The CDR3 has 15 residues. J was trimmed by 6 bases and V by 3 bases; bases with no gene match: 6. This chain's CDR3 is CASSFPPGQGAEAFF. DNA of the CDR3: TGTGCCAGCAGCTTTCCCCCGGGACAGGGGGCTGAAGCTTTCTTT. The entire variable domain, with the rest obtained from reference TRBV7-2 and TRBJ1-1, is as follows: GAGVSQSPSNKVTEKGKDVELRCDPISGHTALYWYRQSLGQGLEFLIYFQGNSAPDKSGLPSDRFSAERTGGSVSTLTIQRTQQEDSAVYLCASSFPPGQGAEAFFGQGTRLTVV.

The rearrangement uses TRBV29-1 and TRBJ2-5; tentatively, D is TRBD1 (6 bases). Germline CDR1 and CDR2: SQVTM and ANQGSEA. V dropped 5 bases and J dropped 7 bases, with 14 bases sitting between them. CDR3 length: 12 residues. The CDR3 sequence is CSVPVQGGTQYF. CDR3 in DNA: TGCAGCGTTCCTGTACAGGGCGGGACCCAGTACTTC.